Presented here are 7 T cell receptor beta chains from one specimen sequenced in a study of blood T cell repertoires in COVID-19. Method: immunoSEQ multiplex PCR; TCRdb's copy keeps in-frame clones and lacks some. The sample holds over 150,000 clones, 88% seen once. Sequenced sample: peripheral blood. These receptors were collected from a man in his fifties who had recovered from COVID-19.

V is TRBV6-2 or TRBV6-3 and J is TRBJ2-1, with D possibly matching TRBD1 (6 bases). V was trimmed by 5 bases and J by 7 bases, leaving 15 bases between them. The V gene's germline CDR1 is MNHEY and CDR2 SVGEGT. The CDR3 has 14 amino acids. The CDR3 region is CASSVPQGWNEQFF. The CDR3 region has the DNA TGTGCCAGCAGTGTACCCCAGGGGTGGAATGAGCAGTTCTTC.

This clone has a single count. The gene calls are TRBV6-6 and TRBJ1-5; maybe TRBD1 (6 bases). Germline V gene data show CDR1 as MNHNY and CDR2 as SVGAGI (reference sequence). Trimming pared 7 bases from V and 4 bases from J, leaving 11 bases between. CDR3 size: 13 residues. For the CDR3, the DNA is TGTGCCAGCACCTTGACAGGAAATCAGCCCCAGCATTTT. It specifies CASTLTGNQPQHF.

The rearrangement joins TRBV2 to TRBJ1-6; maybe TRBD1 (5 bases). Trimming stripped 7 bases from V and 9 bases from J, with 10 bases between. The CDR3 runs to 12 residues. The germline CDR1 and CDR2 sequences are SNHLY and FYNNEI. Written as DNA, the CDR3 is TGTGCCAGCACGGACATCCTTTCACCCCTCCACTTT. It encodes CASTDILSPLHF.

This clone was counted between two and nine times. The V gene is TRBV5-1, the J gene TRBJ1-1, with D possibly being TRBD1 (5 bases). Germline loops: CDR1 SGHRS, CDR2 YFSETQ. The length of the CDR3 is 14 residues. V was cut by 5 bases and J by 2 bases, with 13 bases left in between. CDR3 sequence (DNA): TGCGCCAGCAGACTGGGGGAGGGAAACACTGAAGCTTTCTTT. The encoded protein is CASRLGEGNTEAFF.

The chain is built from TRBV9 and TRBJ1-4, with 9 bases fitting TRBD1. Germline V CDR1 and CDR2: SGDLS, YYNGEE. There are 16 residues in the CDR3. The trim removed 4 bases at V and 4 bases at J, leaving 8 bases unmatched. CDR3 in amino acids: CASSSGTGQINEKLFF. DNA of the CDR3: TGTGCCAGCAGCTCCGGGACAGGGCAAATTAATGAAAAACTGTTTTTT.

This clone is a singleton in its sample. This chain uses TRBV29-1 with TRBJ1-2; D unresolved. The CDR3 length is 13 residues. The V end lost 7 bases, the J end lost 6 bases, and 18 bases lay between the germline ends. From germline, CDR1 is SQVTM and CDR2 ANQGSEA. Here the CDR3 DNA reads TGCAGCGGAGGACCCGGGGAGAAGAATGGCTACACCTTC. Translation gives CSGGPGEKNGYTF.

The chain combines TRBV5-1 with TRBJ1-1; D is unclear. CDR1 and CDR2 (germline): SGHRS, YFSETQ. Trimming stripped 4 bases from V and 4 bases from J, with 17 bases between. CDR3 length equals 15 residues. CDR3 DNA sequence: TGCGCCAGCAGCAAGGAGCATCGGGTCGTCACTGAAGCTTTCTTT. Its translation is CASSKEHRVVTEAFF.